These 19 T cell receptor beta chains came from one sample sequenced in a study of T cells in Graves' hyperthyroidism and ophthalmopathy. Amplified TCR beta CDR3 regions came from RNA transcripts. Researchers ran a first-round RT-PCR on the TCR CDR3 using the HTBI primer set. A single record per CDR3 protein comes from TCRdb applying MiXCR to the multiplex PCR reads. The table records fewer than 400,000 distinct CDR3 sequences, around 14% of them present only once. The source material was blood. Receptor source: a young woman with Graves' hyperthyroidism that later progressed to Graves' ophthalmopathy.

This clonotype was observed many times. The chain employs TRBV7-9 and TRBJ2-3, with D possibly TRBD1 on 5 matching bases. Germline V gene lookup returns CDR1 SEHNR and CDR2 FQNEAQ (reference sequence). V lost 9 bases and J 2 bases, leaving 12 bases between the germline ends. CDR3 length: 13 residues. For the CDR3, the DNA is TGTGCCAGTACAGGAACCCTCACAGATACGCAGTATTTT. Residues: CASTGTLTDTQYF.

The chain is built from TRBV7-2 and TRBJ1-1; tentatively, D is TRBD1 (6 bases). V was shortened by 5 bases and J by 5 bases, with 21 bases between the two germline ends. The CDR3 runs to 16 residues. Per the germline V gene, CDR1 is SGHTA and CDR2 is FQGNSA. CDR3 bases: TGTGCCAGCAGCGTTTATACGGTGGGGGGCCAGACTGAAGCTTTCTTT. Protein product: CASSVYTVGGQTEAFF.

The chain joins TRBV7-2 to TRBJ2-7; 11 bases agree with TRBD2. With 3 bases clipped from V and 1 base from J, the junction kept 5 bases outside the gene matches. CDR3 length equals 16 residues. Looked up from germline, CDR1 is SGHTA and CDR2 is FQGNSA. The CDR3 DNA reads TGTGCCAGCAGCTTTAACCTAGCGGGGGGATCCTACGAGCAGTACTTC. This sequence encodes CASSFNLAGGSYEQYF.

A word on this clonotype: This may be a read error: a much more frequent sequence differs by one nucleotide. This CDR3 reads CTSSALLAGGRNEQFF. The CDR3, as DNA: TGTACCAGCTCAGCCTTACTAGCGGGAGGTCGTAATGAGCAGTTCTTC. This chain connects TRBV18 to TRBJ2-1, with 12 bases that match TRBD2. CDR1 and CDR2 from the germline V gene are KGHSH and LQKENI. CDR3 size: 16 residues.

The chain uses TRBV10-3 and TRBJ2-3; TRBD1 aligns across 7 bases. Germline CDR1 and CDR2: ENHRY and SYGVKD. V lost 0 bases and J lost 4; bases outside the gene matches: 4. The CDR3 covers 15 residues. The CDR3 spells CAISESRQGADTQYF. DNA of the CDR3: TGTGCCATCAGTGAGTCAAGGCAGGGGGCAGATACGCAGTATTTT.

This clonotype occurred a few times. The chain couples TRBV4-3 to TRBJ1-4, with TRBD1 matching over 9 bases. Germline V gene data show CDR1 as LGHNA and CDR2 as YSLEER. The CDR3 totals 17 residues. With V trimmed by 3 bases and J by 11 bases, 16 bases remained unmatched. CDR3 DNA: TGCGCCAGCAGCCAGCGAGCCCCCGGGACAGGGTTCAGGAAACTGTTTTTT. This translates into CASSQRAPGTGFRKLFF.

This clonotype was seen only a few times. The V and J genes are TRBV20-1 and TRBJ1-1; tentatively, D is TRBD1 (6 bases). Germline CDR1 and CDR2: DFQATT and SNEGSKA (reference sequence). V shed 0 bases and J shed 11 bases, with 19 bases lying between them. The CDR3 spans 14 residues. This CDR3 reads CSARDLYRVFSAFF. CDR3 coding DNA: TGCAGTGCTAGAGACTTATACAGGGTTTTTTCTGCTTTCTTT.

CDR3 sequence reads: CSIPREREGRSWNTGELFF. The CDR3 nucleotides read TGCAGCATCCCCCGGGAGCGGGAGGGCCGTAGTTGGAACACCGGGGAGCTGTTTTTT. V is TRBV29-1 and J is TRBJ2-2, with TRBD2 matching 10 bases. The trim removed 8 bases at V and 1 base at J, leaving 19 bases unmatched. CDR3 length: 19 residues. Germline assignment: CDR1 SQVTM and CDR2 ANQGSEA.

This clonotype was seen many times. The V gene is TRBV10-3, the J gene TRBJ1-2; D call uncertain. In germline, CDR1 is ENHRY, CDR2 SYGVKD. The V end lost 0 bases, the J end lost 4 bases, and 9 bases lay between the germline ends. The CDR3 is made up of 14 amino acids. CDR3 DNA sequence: TGTGCCATCAGTGAGTCAAACAGCGGCTATGGCTACACCTTC. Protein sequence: CAISESNSGYGYTF.

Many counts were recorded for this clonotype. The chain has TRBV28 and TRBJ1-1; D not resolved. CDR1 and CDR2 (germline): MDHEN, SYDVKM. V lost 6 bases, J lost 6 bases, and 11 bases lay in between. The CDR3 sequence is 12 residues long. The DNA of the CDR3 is TGTGCCAGCAGGCCCCTAGGACCTGAAGCTTTCTTT. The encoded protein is CASRPLGPEAFF. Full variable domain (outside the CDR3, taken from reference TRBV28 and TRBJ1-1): DVKVTQSSRYLVKRTGEKVFLECVQDMDHENMFWYRQDPGLGLRLIYFSYDVKMKEKGDIPEGYSVSREKKERFSLILESASTNQTSMYLCASRPLGPEAFFGQGTRLTVV.

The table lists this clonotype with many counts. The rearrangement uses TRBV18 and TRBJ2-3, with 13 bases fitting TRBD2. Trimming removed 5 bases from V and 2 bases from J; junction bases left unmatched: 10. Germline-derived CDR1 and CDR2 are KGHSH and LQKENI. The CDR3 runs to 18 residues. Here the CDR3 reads CASSASGTSGTLTDTQYF. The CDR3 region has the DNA TGTGCCAGCTCAGCCTCCGGGACTAGCGGGACCCTCACAGATACGCAGTATTTT.

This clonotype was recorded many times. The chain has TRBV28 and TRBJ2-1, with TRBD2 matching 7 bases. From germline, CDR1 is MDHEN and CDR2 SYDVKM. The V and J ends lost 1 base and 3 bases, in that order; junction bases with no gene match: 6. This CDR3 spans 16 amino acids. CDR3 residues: CASSLFGTNGYNEQFF. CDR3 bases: TGTGCCAGCAGTTTATTCGGGACTAACGGCTACAATGAGCAGTTCTTC.

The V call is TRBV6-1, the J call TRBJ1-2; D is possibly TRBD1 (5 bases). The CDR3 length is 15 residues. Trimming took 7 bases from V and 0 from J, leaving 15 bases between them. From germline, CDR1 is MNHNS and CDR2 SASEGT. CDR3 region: CASTKLDRTNYGYTF. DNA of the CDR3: TGTGCCAGCACCAAACTCGACAGAACTAACTATGGCTACACCTTC.

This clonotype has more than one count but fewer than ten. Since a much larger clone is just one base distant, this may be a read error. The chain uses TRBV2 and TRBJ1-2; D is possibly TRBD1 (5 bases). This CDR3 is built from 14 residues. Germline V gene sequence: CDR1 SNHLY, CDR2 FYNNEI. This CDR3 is CAGREWINIYGYTF. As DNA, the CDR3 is TGTGCCGGCAGGGAGTGGATTAACATCTATGGCTACACCTTC.

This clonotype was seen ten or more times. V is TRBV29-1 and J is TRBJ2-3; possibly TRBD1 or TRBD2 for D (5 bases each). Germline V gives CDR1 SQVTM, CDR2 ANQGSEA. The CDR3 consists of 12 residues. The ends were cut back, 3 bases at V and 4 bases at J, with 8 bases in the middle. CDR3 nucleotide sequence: TGCAGCGTTGAGGGGGTCGCAGATACGCAGTATTTT. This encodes CSVEGVADTQYF.

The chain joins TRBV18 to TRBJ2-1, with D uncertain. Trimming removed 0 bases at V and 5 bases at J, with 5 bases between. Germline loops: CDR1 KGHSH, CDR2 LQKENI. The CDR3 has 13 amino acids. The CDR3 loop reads CASSPPTDNEQFF. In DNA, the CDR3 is TGTGCCAGCTCACCACCGACCGACAATGAGCAGTTCTTC. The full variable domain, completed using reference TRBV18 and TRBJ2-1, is NAGVMQNPRHLVRRRGQEARLRCSPMKGHSHVYWYRQLPEEGLKFMVYLQKENIIDESGMPKERFSAEFPKEGPSILRIQQVVRGDSAAYFCASSPPTDNEQFFGPGTRLTVL.

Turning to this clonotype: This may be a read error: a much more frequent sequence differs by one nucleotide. CDR3 DNA: TGTGCCAGCAGCGCCCTAGCGGGAGATGCCAAAGACATTCAGTACTTC. Translating gives CASSALAGDAKDIQYF. V usage is TRBV7-8 and J usage is TRBJ2-4; TRBD2 agrees at 10 bases. The CDR3 loop spans 16 amino acids. Germline values: CDR1 SGHVS, CDR2 FQNEAQ.

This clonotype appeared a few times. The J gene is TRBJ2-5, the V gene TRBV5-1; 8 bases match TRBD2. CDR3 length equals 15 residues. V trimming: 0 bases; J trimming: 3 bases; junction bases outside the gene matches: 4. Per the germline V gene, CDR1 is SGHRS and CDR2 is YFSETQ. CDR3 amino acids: CASSLAGLGEETQYF. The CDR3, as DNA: TGCGCCAGCAGCTTGGCGGGACTAGGGGAAGAGACCCAGTACTTC.

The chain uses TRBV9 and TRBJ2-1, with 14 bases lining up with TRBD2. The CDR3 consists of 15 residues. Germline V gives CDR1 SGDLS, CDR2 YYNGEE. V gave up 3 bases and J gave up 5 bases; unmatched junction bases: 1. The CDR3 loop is CASSAGLAGDNEQFF. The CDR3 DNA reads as TGTGCCAGCAGCGCGGGACTAGCGGGGGACAATGAGCAGTTCTTC.